This T cell receptor beta chain was recorded in a study of OX40 agonist ivuxolimab in advanced cancers. Study-wide points: The study did not work out the antigen specificity of the expanded peripheral T cells.

Germline trimming cut 2 bases from V and 10 bases from J; bases unmatched to any gene: 6. The length of the CDR3 is 16 residues. Germline CDR1 MNHEY, CDR2 SVGAGI. Profiled with immunoSEQ multiplex PCR; TCRdb holds only in-frame clones, not every one. This repertoire shows under 95,000 clones, less than 95% found once; its top ten account for 8.7%. About this clone itself: The target antigen is unknown.

The chain uses TRBV6-5 and TRBJ2-1; TRBD2 matches at 15 bases. This material consisted of CD4+ or CD8+ T cells sorted from blood, taken in a trial of the OX40 agonist ivuxolimab. The sequence came from an adult with an advanced solid tumor such as melanoma, head and neck, liver or kidney cancer. CDR3 sequence reads: CASSYGLAGGPGEQFF. For the CDR3, the DNA is TGTGCCAGCAGTTACGGACTAGCGGGAGGGCCGGGGGAGCAGTTCTTC.